This note documents a single TCR beta chain sequence. This sample was taken from a study of blood T cell repertoires in COVID-19. On the study more broadly: The analysed material was cDNA or gDNA that came from T cells, B-cell-depleted T cells, or PBMCs.

Assay used: immunoSEQ multiplex PCR; TCRdb lists only in-frame clones, some missing. The data show under 20,000 clones, with 85% to 90% seen just once and 13% held by the top ten. Germline assignment: CDR1 SEHNR and CDR2 FQNEAQ (reference sequence). The V and J ends lost 3 bases and 5 bases respectively, with 13 bases between them. CDR3 length equals 14 residues. This sequence was found in a man aged 55 to 70 with active COVID-19. The rearrangement links TRBV7-9 to TRBJ1-2; tentatively, D is TRBD1 (5 bases). The specimen was peripheral blood. CDR3 bases: TGTGCCAGCAGCTTTCGCGAACAGGATTATGGCTACACCTTC. It is translated as CASSFREQDYGYTF.